The 11 T cell receptor beta chains below all came from one sample that was sequenced in a study of T cell responses to AZD1222 COVID-19 vaccine. Method: immunoSEQ multiplex PCR; TCRdb's copy keeps in-frame clones and lacks some. The data show around 80,000 clones, 80% to 95% seen once. The sequencing used peripheral blood, collected 28 days after the second AZD1222 dose. These receptors were collected from an adult who received the AZD1222 COVID-19 vaccine.

The chain uses TRBV6-6 and TRBJ1-1; D gene unclear. Trimming removed 6 bases at V and 5 bases at J, with 10 bases between. CDR3 length equals 12 residues. CDR1 and CDR2 from the germline V gene are MNHNY and SVGAGI (reference sequence). Here the CDR3 reads CASSATGTEAFF. The CDR3 DNA is TGTGCCAGCAGCGCTACCGGGACTGAAGCTTTCTTT.

The rearrangement joins TRBV6-1 to TRBJ1-4; D is undetermined. CDR1 is MNHNS, CDR2 SASEGT, per germline. V was clipped by 0 bases and J by 7 bases, with 12 bases between them. The CDR3 is 15 amino acids. The CDR3 loop reads CASSEAFLVGEKLFF. CDR3 nucleotides: TGTGCCAGCAGTGAAGCTTTTTTAGTCGGTGAAAAACTGTTTTTT.

The chain recombines TRBV27 with TRBJ1-5; D unclear. The CDR3 has 14 residues. The germline CDR1 and CDR2 sequences are MNHEY and SMNVEV (reference sequence). The V and J ends lost 5 bases and 3 bases respectively, with 11 bases between them. CDR3 sequence: CASSLGQYNQPQHF. The CDR3 nucleotides read TGTGCCAGCAGTCTAGGCCAGTACAATCAGCCCCAGCATTTT.

The V call is TRBV30, the J call TRBJ2-7; D is uncertain. Germline-derived CDR1 and CDR2 are GTSNPN and SVGIG (reference sequence). This CDR3 has 11 residues. Trimming stripped 4 bases from V and 3 bases from J, with 7 bases between. CDR3 amino acids: CAWKSDYEQYF. The CDR3 nucleotides read TGTGCCTGGAAATCGGACTACGAGCAGTACTTC.

Note on this clone: The same CDR3 also results from other DNA sequences found in this sample. The chain is built from TRBV19 and TRBJ2-1; TRBD2 matches 8 bases. CDR1 is LNHDA and CDR2 is SQIVND in the germline V gene (reference sequence). The CDR3 consists of 15 residues. The V gene end was trimmed by 2 bases and the J gene end by 0 bases; junction bases not matched to a gene: 0. The CDR3 here is CASSISGSSYNEQFF. The CDR3 nucleotides read TGTGCCAGTAGTATAAGCGGGAGCTCCTACAATGAGCAGTTCTTC.

This clone appeared a few times. The chain uses TRBV5-4 and TRBJ1-3; D is possibly TRBD1 (6 bases). CDR1 is SGHNT and CDR2 is YYREEE in the germline V gene (reference sequence). The CDR3 is 12 residues long. The germline V and J ends were trimmed by 4 bases and 8 bases, with 10 bases remaining between them. The CDR3, as DNA: TGTGCCAGCAGCACAGGGTTGGACACCATATATTTT. It is translated as CASSTGLDTIYF.

This clone appeared a single time. J is TRBJ2-5 and V is TRBV7-8; TRBD2 matches 10 bases. There are 13 residues in the CDR3. Germline V gene lookup returns CDR1 SGHVS and CDR2 FQNEAQ. Trimming cost V 5 bases and J 5 bases; bases outside gene matches: 2. CDR3 sequence: CASSEAGGETQYF. The DNA of the CDR3 is TGTGCCAGCAGCGAAGCGGGAGGGGAGACCCAGTACTTC.

This clone was counted between two and nine times. The chain recombines TRBV7-9 with TRBJ2-7, with TRBD1 matching 10 bases. The V and J ends lost 4 bases and 12 bases, in that order; junction bases with no gene match: 12. CDR1 and CDR2 (germline): SEHNR, FQNEAQ (reference sequence). CDR3 size: 14 residues. CDR3 loop: CASSYTGTGVSLYF. The CDR3 DNA reads as TGTGCCAGCAGCTACACCGGGACAGGGGTTAGTCTGTACTTC.

V is TRBV4-3 and J is TRBJ2-7; D gene ambiguous. The CDR3 has 16 amino acids. Trimming removed 0 bases at V and 2 bases at J, with 14 bases between. Germline values: CDR1 LGHNA, CDR2 YSLEER. The CDR3 loop reads CASSQEFPSAAYEQYF. In DNA, the CDR3 is TGCGCCAGCAGCCAAGAGTTTCCCTCAGCAGCCTACGAGCAGTACTTC.

The gene calls are TRBV28 and TRBJ1-5; D remains ambiguous. In germline, CDR1 is MDHEN, CDR2 SYDVKM. The CDR3 is 14 amino acids. Trimming left V 3 bases short and J 6 bases short, with 12 bases between. The CDR3 DNA follows: TGTGCCAGCAGTTTTGGTATCCGACCTCAGCCCCAGCATTTT. Protein: CASSFGIRPQPQHF.

The chain couples TRBV7-6 to TRBJ2-2; 8 bases match TRBD2. The CDR3 loop spans 15 amino acids. The germline gives CDR1 SGHVS, CDR2 FNYEAQ. Trimming at V came to 5 bases and at J to 6 bases, leaving 8 bases not matched to a gene. The DNA of the CDR3 is TGTGCCAGCAGCCCATCGACTAGCGTGGCCGGGGAGCTGTTTTTT. This gives the protein CASSPSTSVAGELFF. The whole variable domain, filled in from reference TRBV7-6 and TRBJ2-2, reads GAGVSQSPRYKVTKRGQDVALRCDPISGHVSLYWYRQALGQGPEFLTYFNYEAQQDKSGLPNDRFSAERPEGSISTLTIQRTEQRDSAMYRCASSPSTSVAGELFFGEGSRLTVL.